This T cell receptor (beta chain) was captured by sequencing in a study of blood T cells in healthy people across ages. Germline V lookup: CDR1 SGHTA, CDR2 FQGNSA. The CDR3 covers 16 residues. Germline trimming cut 5 bases from V and 7 bases from J; bases unmatched to any gene: 9. Primed by a sample-barcoded 5' primer and a J-beta primer mix, a second PCR proceeded for roughly 6 to 12 cycles. TCRdb reprocessed the 5' RACE reads via MiXCR and lists one record per CDR3 protein. Among 1.5 million or so distinct CDR3 sequences listed, about 40% were seen once. The source is a woman under 30 in good health. The sequenced sample consisted of blood. The chain uses TRBV7-2 and TRBJ2-1; 12 nucleotides agree with TRBD2. The CDR3 DNA is TGTGCCAGCAGCCGAGAACTTCTAGCGGGGGGGAATGAGCAGTTCTTC. Its protein product is CASSRELLAGGNEQFF.